The clone carrying this T cell receptor (beta chain) was recorded only once. Random hexamers were used to reverse transcribe the RNA input (about 0.5 to 1 ug). TCRdb ran MiXCR on the immunoSEQ multiplex PCR reads and lists one entry per CDR3 protein. The sample shows tens of thousands of distinct CDR3 sequences, 90% to 95% of them seen only once. The data were taken from a study of CD8 T cells in Susac syndrome. TCR beta sequencing covered blood CD8+ and CD4+ T cells. CDR3 length equals 17 residues. J gave up 0 bases and V 0 bases, and 6 bases lay outside the gene matches. In germline, CDR1 is SGDLS, CDR2 YYNGEE.

The sequenced sample was CD8+ T cells from PBMCs. This chain uses TRBV9 with TRBJ1-3; 7 nucleotides match TRBD1. This TCR was recovered from a human donor in good health. The CDR3 nucleotides are TGTGCCAGCAGCGTAGGAGGGACAGTTTACTCTGGAAACACCATATATTTT. As protein: CASSVGGTVYSGNTIYF.